The 27 T cell receptor beta chains below come from one sample, sequenced in a study of blood T cell repertoires in COVID-19 (dated by TCRdb to the early 2020s). Libraries were built with the immunoSEQ multiplex PCR assay. Imported from immuneACCESS, the table was reduced by TCRdb to in-frame sequences with V and J called. These copies leave out some clones; in studies compared against another copy, an unresolved V gene accounts for under half, and the cause of the remainder is not known. The sample table holds tens of thousands of clones, of which around 91% were seen once. 8.5% to 10% of the sample comes from the top ten. Sequencing used peripheral blood. The origin of the receptors is a man between 25 and 39 years old with active or convalescent COVID-19.

This rearrangement joins TRBV5-4 to TRBJ2-5; 7 bases are shared with TRBD1. Trimming at V came to 3 bases and at J to 7 bases, leaving 12 bases not matched to a gene. Germline loops: CDR1 SGHNT, CDR2 YYREEE (reference sequence). CDR3 length: 15 residues. DNA for the CDR3: TGTGCCAGCAGCTCAAGACAGGGAGCATCGGGGACCCAGTACTTC. Translated, it gives CASSSRQGASGTQYF.

V gene TRBV11-2 combines with J gene TRBJ2-2, with TRBD2 identical over 10 bases. The CDR3 contains 17 residues. V dropped 5 bases and J dropped 1; count of bases not matched to a gene: 7. CDR1 and CDR2 from the germline V gene are SGHAT and FQNNGV. The CDR3 sequence: CASSIRTSGGNTGELFF. The CDR3, as DNA: TGTGCCAGCAGCATAAGGACTAGCGGAGGGAACACCGGGGAGCTGTTTTTT.

The gene calls are TRBV9 and TRBJ2-3; 11 bases fit TRBD2. This CDR3 spans 19 amino acids. Germline V gene data show CDR1 as SGDLS and CDR2 as YYNGEE. Germline trimming cut 0 bases from V and 3 bases from J; bases unmatched to any gene: 12. Written as DNA, the CDR3 is TGTGCCAGCAGCGTAGACGAGCAAACTAGCGGGGGAACAACAGATACGCAGTATTTT. It yields the protein CASSVDEQTSGGTTDTQYF.

CDR3 nucleotides: TGTGCCAGCGGACAGTTCGCCTACAATGAGCAGTTCTTC. Translation gives CASGQFAYNEQFF. The V and J genes are TRBV18 and TRBJ2-1; maybe TRBD1 (6 bases). The V and J ends lost 8 bases and 2 bases respectively, with 10 bases between them. Germline V gene data show CDR1 as KGHSH and CDR2 as LQKENI. The CDR3 spans 13 residues.

The chain links TRBV6-5 to TRBJ2-1, with TRBD2 identical over 10 bases. CDR1 and CDR2 (germline): MNHEY, SVGAGI. Losses at the gene ends were 7 bases for V and 9 bases for J; bases not matched to a gene: 9. The length of the CDR3 is 14 residues. The CDR3 here is CASKFSGGAAEQFF. The CDR3, as DNA: TGTGCCAGCAAGTTCAGCGGGGGGGCCGCTGAGCAGTTCTTC.

The CDR3, as DNA: TGTGCCAGCAGTTTCCCGGGACAGCCGAACATTCAGTACTTC. It yields the protein CASSFPGQPNIQYF. The V call is TRBV11-3, the J call TRBJ2-4, with 7 positions matching TRBD1. The CDR3 covers 14 residues. V shed 6 bases, J shed 7 bases, and the junction held 9 bases outside the gene matches. From germline, CDR1 is SGHNT and CDR2 YENEEA.

The rearrangement joins TRBV7-9 to TRBJ2-2; 11 nucleotides match TRBD2. With 4 bases clipped from V and 6 bases from J, the junction kept 7 bases outside the gene matches. Germline loops: CDR1 SEHNR, CDR2 FQNEAQ (reference sequence). CDR3 length: 16 residues. CDR3 in amino acids: CASSSRLAGYPGELFF. In DNA, the CDR3 is TGTGCCAGCAGCTCCCGACTAGCGGGGTATCCCGGGGAGCTGTTTTTT.

The rearrangement links TRBV7-2 to TRBJ2-7, with 9 nucleotides matching TRBD1. V gave up 1 base and J gave up 6 bases; unmatched junction bases: 1. Germline V lookup: CDR1 SGHTA, CDR2 FQGNSA. The CDR3 covers 13 residues. The chain's CDR3 is CASSLDRGREQYV. CDR3 bases: TGTGCCAGCAGCTTAGACAGGGGGCGCGAGCAGTACGTC.

This chain joins TRBV20-1 and TRBJ1-5, with a weak D call TRBD1 (5 bases). The V end lost 3 bases, the J end lost 2 bases, and 11 bases lay between the germline ends. This CDR3 region has 14 residues. Germline V gene sequence: CDR1 DFQATT, CDR2 SNEGSKA (reference sequence). The CDR3 loop reads CSASPARGNQPQHF. Written as DNA, the CDR3 is TGCAGTGCTAGTCCCGCCAGGGGCAATCAGCCCCAGCATTTT.

The CDR3 bases are TGTGCCAGTAGTGAGTACGCCAGGGGGTTAAGTGGCTACACCTTC. It encodes CASSEYARGLSGYTF. The chain joins TRBV19 to TRBJ1-2, with 7 bases that match TRBD1. CDR3 length: 15 residues. Unmatched junction bases numbered 13, after V lost 5 bases and J lost 7 bases. Germline V lookup: CDR1 LNHDA, CDR2 SQIVND (reference sequence).

This clone was seen a handful of times. The chain is built from TRBV4-2 and TRBJ1-2; D remains unclear. V lost 0 bases and J lost 5, with 10 bases in between. In germline, CDR1 is LGHNA, CDR2 YNFKEQ. The CDR3 has 14 residues. DNA of the CDR3: TGTGCCAGCAGCCAAGAACGGGAGAAATATGGCTACACCTTC. As protein: CASSQEREKYGYTF.

This clone occurred a few times. The J gene is TRBJ1-2, the V gene TRBV7-9; 8 bases map to TRBD1. The CDR3 spans 16 residues. From germline, CDR1 is SEHNR and CDR2 FQNEAQ (reference sequence). J lost 3 bases, V lost 0 bases, and 6 bases had no gene match. The CDR3 nucleotides are TGTGCCAGCAGCTTAGCTCGGACAGGGAAGGACTATGGCTACACCTTC. This encodes CASSLARTGKDYGYTF.

The genes are TRBV29-1 and TRBJ2-3, with 7 bases identical to TRBD2. The CDR3 sequence is 14 residues long. Trimming removed 2 bases from V and 4 bases from J; junction bases left unmatched: 6. Germline V gives CDR1 SQVTM, CDR2 ANQGSEA. This chain's CDR3 is CSVETGGVADTQYF. In DNA, the CDR3 is TGCAGCGTTGAAACGGGGGGAGTGGCAGATACGCAGTATTTT.

This sequence joins TRBV30 and TRBJ1-3, with 8 bases identical to TRBD1. The germline V gene encodes CDR1 GTSNPN and CDR2 SVGIG (reference sequence). V dropped 0 bases and J dropped 2; count of bases not matched to a gene: 9. The CDR3 is 17 residues long. The CDR3 is CAWSVRTGKLTGNTIYF. Here the CDR3 DNA reads TGTGCCTGGAGTGTCCGGACAGGGAAATTAACTGGAAACACCATATATTTT.

The gene calls are TRBV6-5 and TRBJ1-2; D remains unclear. The CDR3 extends over 14 amino acids. From germline, CDR1 is MNHEY and CDR2 SVGAGI. Trimming took off 5 bases at V and 0 bases at J, with 10 bases between the two ends. The CDR3 coding sequence is TGTGCCAGCAGTCCACTAGTAGCTAACTATGGCTACACCTTC. Translated: CASSPLVANYGYTF.

V gene TRBV2 combines with J gene TRBJ2-1, with D maybe TRBD2 (10 bases). This CDR3 is 18 amino acids long. Looked up from germline, CDR1 is SNHLY and CDR2 is FYNNEI. Between the trimmed V and J ends, which lost 6 bases and 0 bases, there was a span of 21 bases. The CDR3 spells CASSRDRASGSSYNEQFF. CDR3 sequence (DNA): TGTGCCAGCAGCCGGGACAGGGCTAGCGGGAGCTCCTACAATGAGCAGTTCTTC.

This chain links TRBV19 with TRBJ2-3; 13 nucleotides match TRBD2. V gave up 5 bases and J gave up 2 bases; unmatched junction bases: 7. CDR1 LNHDA and CDR2 SQIVND come from the germline V gene (reference sequence). This CDR3 has 17 amino acids. CDR3 loop: CASSATSGGPITDTQYF. In DNA form, the CDR3 reads TGTGCCAGTAGTGCGACTAGCGGGGGGCCCATCACAGATACGCAGTATTTT.

This clone was counted a few times. The V gene is TRBV6-5, the J gene TRBJ2-2; TRBD1 is a possible D gene (6 bases). Germline-derived CDR1 and CDR2 are MNHEY and SVGAGI. V lost 7 bases and J 7 bases, leaving 7 bases between the germline ends. This CDR3 contains 11 residues. The CDR3 DNA reads TGTGCCAGCACACAGGGCGGGGAGCTGTTTTTT. Translated, it gives CASTQGGELFF.

This chain links TRBV29-1 with TRBJ1-4; TRBD1 agrees at 10 bases. Trimming cost V 7 bases and J 8 bases; bases outside gene matches: 7. Germline V gene data show CDR1 as SQVTM and CDR2 as ANQGSEA. CDR3 size: 13 residues. CDR3 nucleotide sequence: TGCAGCGCCGGGACAGGGGCAAACGAAAAACTGTTTTTT. This encodes CSAGTGANEKLFF.

V gene TRBV14 combines with J gene TRBJ1-2, with TRBD1 matching over 7 bases. CDR1 and CDR2 (germline): SGHDN, FVKESK. The CDR3 length is 17 residues. The trim removed 1 base at V and 8 bases at J, leaving 16 bases unmatched. The CDR3 sequence is CASSQVRRQGQFRGYTF. The DNA of the CDR3 is TGTGCCAGCAGCCAAGTTCGCCGACAGGGTCAGTTTCGGGGCTACACCTTC. The whole variable domain, filled in from reference TRBV14 and TRBJ1-2, reads EAGVTQFPSHSVIEKGQTVTLRCDPISGHDNLYWYRRVMGKEIKFLLHFVKESKQDESGMPNNRFLAERTGGTYSTLKVQPAELEDSGVYFCASSQVRRQGQFRGYTFGSGTRLTVV.

This chain joins TRBV4-1 and TRBJ1-1; 7 bases are a match to TRBD1. CDR1 and CDR2 (germline): MGHRA, YSYEKL. J gave up 3 bases and V 5 bases, and 12 bases lay outside the gene matches. This CDR3 contains 16 residues. CDR3 sequence reads: CASSTTTGAWDTEAFF. The CDR3 bases are TGCGCCAGCAGCACAACCACAGGGGCTTGGGACACTGAAGCTTTCTTT.

The chain is built from TRBV24-1 and TRBJ2-5; 9 bases align to TRBD1. CDR1 KGHDR and CDR2 SFDVKD come from the germline V gene. The ends lost 3 bases at V and 6 bases at J; junction bases unmatched: 10. The CDR3 runs to 16 residues. The CDR3 coding sequence is TGTGCCACCAGTGATCCTACCGGGACAGGGAGGCAGACCCAGTACTTC. This gives the protein CATSDPTGTGRQTQYF.

The chain is built from TRBV6-5 and TRBJ1-1; possible D gene TRBD1, 5 bases. Germline loops: CDR1 MNHEY, CDR2 SVGAGI. Between the trimmed V and J ends, which lost 10 bases and 5 bases, there was a span of 17 bases. The CDR3 sequence is 13 residues long. This CDR3 is CAIGGRGGTEAFF. The CDR3 DNA sequence: TGTGCCATCGGCGGGCGGGGGGGGACTGAAGCTTTCTTT.

The J gene is TRBJ2-3, the V gene TRBV12-5, with TRBD2 as a possible D gene (6 bases). The germline gives CDR1 LGHNT, CDR2 FRNRAP. V lost 7 bases and J lost 2, with 13 bases in between. This CDR3 contains 14 residues. DNA for the CDR3: TGTGCTAGTGTCTGGAGGGAAGTCACAGATACGCAGTATTTT. As protein: CASVWREVTDTQYF. Combining the CDR3 with reference TRBV12-5 and TRBJ2-3 gives the whole variable domain DARVTQTPRHKVTEMGQEVTMRCQPILGHNTVFWYRQTMMQGLELLAYFRNRAPLDDSGMPKDRFSAEMPDATLATLKIQPSEPRDSAVYFCASVWREVTDTQYFGPGTRLTVL.

This chain links TRBV7-6 with TRBJ1-3; TRBD1 agrees at 7 bases. The CDR3 runs 16 residues. The junction had 11 bases not matched to a gene; V was cut back by 5 bases and J by 4 bases. Per the germline V gene, CDR1 is SGHVS and CDR2 is FNYEAQ. The CDR3 spells CASSIGQAGVGNTIYF. CDR3 DNA: TGTGCCAGCAGCATAGGACAGGCTGGAGTGGGAAACACCATATATTTT.

The gene calls are TRBV6-5 and TRBJ1-1; D unresolved. The CDR3 extends over 14 amino acids. From germline, CDR1 is MNHEY and CDR2 SVGAGI. V was pared by 7 bases and J by 3 bases, with 15 bases between. The chain's CDR3 is CASIPGDPHTEAFF. The CDR3 bases are TGTGCCAGCATTCCAGGTGACCCCCACACTGAAGCTTTCTTT.

The chain couples TRBV7-3 to TRBJ2-1, with 9 bases matching TRBD2. The ends lost 3 bases at V and 6 bases at J; junction bases unmatched: 6. The CDR3 length is 15 residues. CDR1 is SGHTA and CDR2 is FQGTGA in the germline V gene. CDR3 region: CASSFSGSLGNEQFF. CDR3 sequence (DNA): TGTGCCAGCAGCTTTAGCGGGAGTTTGGGCAATGAGCAGTTCTTC.